These 2 T cell receptor beta chains were sequenced from one sample in a study of shared clonotypes between healthy human individuals. TCRdb keeps only in-frame clones here, not all; method: immunoSEQ multiplex PCR. The sample consists of about 2.4 million clones, more than 90% of them appearing once. Material for sequencing was naive CD4+ T cells sorted from blood. The sample's subset: CD45RA+ positively selected. These receptors all come from a man aged 18 to 35 in good health.

The chain employs TRBV10-3 and TRBJ2-3; TRBD2 matches 9 bases. The length of the CDR3 is 17 residues. V dropped 10 bases and J dropped 5; count of bases not matched to a gene: 19. Per the germline V gene, CDR1 is ENHRY and CDR2 is SYGVKD. This chain's CDR3 is CATQDGLALGERDTQYF. The CDR3 coding sequence is TGTGCCACCCAAGATGGACTAGCGCTGGGTGAACGAGATACGCAGTATTTT.

This clone was seen a few times. The same CDR3 can be traced to other DNA sequences in this sample. V gene TRBV5-1 combines with J gene TRBJ1-2; D not certain. Germline-derived CDR1 and CDR2 are SGHRS and YFSETQ. This CDR3 region has 12 residues. V was cut by 0 bases and J by 3 bases, with 3 bases left in between. The CDR3 loop reads CASSLGDYGYTF. DNA for the CDR3: TGCGCCAGCAGCTTGGGAGACTATGGCTACACCTTC.